This T cell receptor (beta chain) is drawn from a study of T cells in Graves' hyperthyroidism and ophthalmopathy. What was amplified from RNA transcripts were TCR beta CDR3 regions. The study used the HTBI primer set for a first-round RT-PCR of the TCR CDR3. TCRdb analysed the multiplex PCR reads with MiXCR anew, one entry per CDR3 protein. The sample yields 350,000 to 450,000 distinct CDR3 sequences, approximately 18% seen once. This clonotype occurred a few times. Diagnoses were made from clinical symptoms, serum measures (thyroxine and TRAb), thyroid ultrasound and orbital computed tomography. This receptor was taken from a woman in her twenties or thirties with Graves' hyperthyroidism that later progressed to Graves' ophthalmopathy. Material: blood.

CDR3 sequence reads: CSASQGEFYNSPLHF. The CDR3 bases are TGCAGTGCTAGCCAGGGGGAATTCTATAATTCACCCCTCCACTTT. J is TRBJ1-6 and V is TRBV20-1, with 7 bases aligning to TRBD1. The germline V gene encodes CDR1 DFQATT and CDR2 SNEGSKA (reference sequence). V lost 3 bases to trimming and J lost 3 bases; unmatched junction nucleotides: 5. The CDR3 contains 15 residues.